This TCR beta chain came from a study of CD8 T cells in ankylosing spondylitis. Construction of TCR beta libraries was performed using quantitative 5'-RACE with molecular barcodes. TCRdb recomputed calls from the 5' RACE reads with MiXCR, one row per CDR3 protein. The table has 150,000 to 200,000 distinct CDR3 sequences, about 9.9% seen once; the top ten hold roughly 29%. Study results and caveats: The study identified a TCR beta motif of seven or eight highly homologous variants that appeared characteristic of ankylosing spondylitis blood.

This clonotype came up many times. Its antigen is still unknown. The CDR3 runs 15 residues. The V gene's germline CDR1 is SGHRS and CDR2 YFSETQ. The ends lost 2 bases at V and 0 bases at J; junction bases unmatched: 2. This sequence originates from a male donor with ankylosing spondylitis or in good health (not recorded which). The chain carries TRBV5-1 and TRBJ2-3, with 8 bases identical to TRBD2. Sequenced input: blood, either unsorted or a sorted T cell fraction (not recorded which). The CDR3: CASSFSSGSTDTQYF. In nucleotides, the CDR3 is TGCGCCAGCAGCTTCTCTAGCGGGAGCACAGATACGCAGTATTTT.